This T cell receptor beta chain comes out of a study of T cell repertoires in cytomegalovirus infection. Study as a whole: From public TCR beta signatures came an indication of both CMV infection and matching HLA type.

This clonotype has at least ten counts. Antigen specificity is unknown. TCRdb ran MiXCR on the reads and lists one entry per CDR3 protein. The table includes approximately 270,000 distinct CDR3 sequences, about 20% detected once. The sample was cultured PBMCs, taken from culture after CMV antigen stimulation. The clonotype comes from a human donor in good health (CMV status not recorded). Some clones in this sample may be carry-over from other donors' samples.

CDR3 sequence: CASSLPRFTLGNTIYF. For the CDR3, the DNA is TGTGCCAGCAGCTTACCCCGGTTTACGCTTGGAAACACCATATATTTT. This rearrangement joins TRBV7-8 to TRBJ1-3; D uncertain. The CDR3 covers 16 residues. V was clipped by 2 bases and J by 3 bases, with 14 bases between them. From germline, CDR1 is SGHVS and CDR2 FQNEAQ.